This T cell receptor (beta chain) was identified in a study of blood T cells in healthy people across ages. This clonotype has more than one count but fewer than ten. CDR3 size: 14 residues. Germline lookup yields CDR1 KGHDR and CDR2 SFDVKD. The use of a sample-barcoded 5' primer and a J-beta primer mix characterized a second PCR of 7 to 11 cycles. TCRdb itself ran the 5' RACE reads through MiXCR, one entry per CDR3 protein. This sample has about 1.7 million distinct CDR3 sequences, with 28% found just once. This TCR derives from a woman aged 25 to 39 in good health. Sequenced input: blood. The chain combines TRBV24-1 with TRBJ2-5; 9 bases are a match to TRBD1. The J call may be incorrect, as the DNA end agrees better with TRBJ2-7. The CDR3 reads CATGPGTGSNEQYF. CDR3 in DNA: TGTGCCACCGGTCCCGGGACAGGGTCCAACGAGCAGTACTTC.